Listed here are 10 T cell receptor beta chains from one sample, sequenced in a study of identical twins. A single record per CDR3 protein comes from TCRdb applying MiXCR to the 5' RACE reads. The sample records 1,800,000 or so distinct CDR3 sequences, under 35% being singletons. The sequenced sample was cord blood. These receptors came from a newborn girl in good health.

This clonotype was observed at least ten times. V usage is TRBV20-1 and J usage is TRBJ2-7; TRBD2 matches 11 bases. Per germline, CDR1 DFQATT and CDR2 SNEGSKA (reference sequence). The CDR3 runs 14 residues. V lost 4 bases to trimming and J lost 5 bases; unmatched junction nucleotides: 7. In DNA, the CDR3 is TGCAGTGCTATCGGGACTAGCGGAGTTAACGAGCAGTACTTC. Amino acid sequence: CSAIGTSGVNEQYF.

This chain connects TRBV4-2 to TRBJ2-5; tentative D call: TRBD1 (6 bases). The CDR3 has 16 residues. Trimming took off 5 bases at V and 0 bases at J, with 16 bases between the two ends. Germline values: CDR1 LGHNA, CDR2 YNFKEQ. CDR3 sequence: CASSKRLTGNQETQYF. The CDR3 DNA reads TGTGCCAGCAGCAAGCGCCTAACAGGGAACCAAGAGACCCAGTACTTC.

The chain is built from TRBV6-2 or TRBV6-3 and TRBJ2-3, with D uncertain. Per the germline V gene, CDR1 is MNHEY and CDR2 is SVGEGT. CDR3 length: 13 amino acids. The V gene lost 0 bases and the J gene lost 10 bases, with 11 bases spanning the gap. The CDR3: CASSYSRRGAQYF. The CDR3, as DNA: TGTGCCAGCAGTTACTCGAGAAGAGGAGCGCAGTATTTT.

The V call is TRBV3-1, the J call TRBJ1-5; D is undetermined. Germline-derived CDR1 and CDR2 are LGHDT and YNNKEL (reference sequence). This CDR3 region has 14 residues. The ends were cut back, 0 bases at V and 2 bases at J, with 5 bases in the middle. The CDR3 reads CASSQDSRNQPQHF. The CDR3 nucleotides are TGTGCCAGCAGCCAAGATTCGCGCAATCAGCCCCAGCATTTT.

This clonotype occurred a few times. V is TRBV7-9 and J is TRBJ1-1; 8 nucleotides align to TRBD1. The CDR3 extends over 15 amino acids. Germline V lookup: CDR1 SEHNR, CDR2 FQNEAQ (reference sequence). J lost 3 bases, V lost 7 bases, and 10 bases had no gene match. CDR3 nucleotide sequence: TGTGCCAGCACCCAATCCCCGGACAGGGACACTGAAGCTTTCTTT. This encodes CASTQSPDRDTEAFF. The whole variable domain, remainder taken from reference TRBV7-9 and TRBJ1-1, is DTGVSQNPRHKITKRGQNVTFRCDPISEHNRLYWYRQTLGQGPEFLTYFQNEAQLEKSRLLSDRFSAERPKGSFSTLEIQRTEQGDSAMYLCASTQSPDRDTEAFFGQGTRLTVV.

The chain employs TRBV25-1 and TRBJ2-3; 9 bases are shared with TRBD1. This CDR3 contains 15 residues. Germline CDR1 is MGHDK and CDR2 is SYGVNS. Unmatched junction bases numbered 6, after V lost 4 bases and J lost 4 bases. For the CDR3, the DNA is TGTGCCAGCAGTGCGGGACAGGGAATTCCAGATACGCAGTATTTT. Translation: CASSAGQGIPDTQYF.

The V and J genes are TRBV20-1 and TRBJ2-4, with 7 bases that match TRBD2. J gave up 1 base and V 6 bases, and 6 bases lay outside the gene matches. This CDR3 is 14 amino acids long. Germline CDR1 and CDR2: DFQATT and SNEGSKA (reference sequence). The CDR3 protein is CSASRERAKNIQYF. Written as DNA, the CDR3 is TGCAGTGCGTCGCGGGAGAGGGCCAAAAACATTCAGTACTTC.

This clonotype has just a few counts. This chain's CDR3 is CASSLVRTGFAGYTF. The CDR3 bases are TGTGCCAGCAGCTTAGTGCGGACAGGATTCGCCGGCTACACCTTC. The chain carries TRBV7-9 and TRBJ1-2, with TRBD1 matching over 7 bases. V dropped 1 base and J dropped 8; count of bases not matched to a gene: 10. Germline V gene sequence: CDR1 SEHNR, CDR2 FQNEAQ (reference sequence). The CDR3 length is 15 residues.

Regarding this clonotype: A much larger clone sits a single nucleotide away, making a read error possible. This rearrangement joins TRBV27 to TRBJ2-1; D perhaps matches TRBD1 (6 bases). From germline, CDR1 is MNHEY and CDR2 SMNVEV (reference sequence). The CDR3 totals 14 residues. Between the trimmed V and J ends, which lost 2 bases and 10 bases, there was a span of 15 bases. The CDR3 DNA sequence: TGTGCCAGCAGTTTACAACAGGGCTCCTACGAGCAGTTCTTC. This sequence encodes CASSLQQGSYEQFF.

For the CDR3, the DNA is TGCGCCAGCAGCATGGACGCGGTCTACACAGATACGCAGTATTTT. Its protein product is CASSMDAVYTDTQYF. This sequence joins TRBV5-1 and TRBJ2-3; D remains unclear. Trimming removed 4 bases from V and 2 bases from J, with 14 bases in between. Germline CDR1 reads SGHRS; CDR2 reads YFSETQ. This CDR3 has 15 amino acids.